This T cell receptor beta chain was identified in a study of cytotoxic CD8 clonotypes in ibrutinib-treated CLL. Study outcomes and limitations: Measured clonality at baseline was greater than in age-matched healthy donors and tracked with circulating CD8+ T-cell counts. Clonality increased at ibrutinib response and stayed stable in sustained remission. At progression, however, it fell back toward baseline.

After removal of 5 bases from V and 3 bases from J, the junction contained 5 bases not matched to a gene. This CDR3 comprises 14 residues. From germline, CDR1 is SGHDT and CDR2 YYEEEE. Profiling relied on immunoSEQ multiplex PCR, and the TCRdb table lists in-frame clones only, not all of them. The table includes hundreds of thousands of clones, roughly two thirds detected once. About 2 micrograms of genomic DNA from cryopreserved PBMCs went into TCR beta libraries. Concerning this clone: The antigen is unknown.

V usage is TRBV5-6 and J usage is TRBJ1-1; 9 bases fit TRBD1. The material sequenced was PBMCs, taken after 36 months of ibrutinib treatment. This TCR came from a human donor with chronic lymphocytic leukemia. Here the CDR3 reads CASSQGQGDTEAFF. In nucleotides, the CDR3 is TGTGCCAGCAGTCAGGGACAGGGTGACACTGAAGCTTTCTTT.